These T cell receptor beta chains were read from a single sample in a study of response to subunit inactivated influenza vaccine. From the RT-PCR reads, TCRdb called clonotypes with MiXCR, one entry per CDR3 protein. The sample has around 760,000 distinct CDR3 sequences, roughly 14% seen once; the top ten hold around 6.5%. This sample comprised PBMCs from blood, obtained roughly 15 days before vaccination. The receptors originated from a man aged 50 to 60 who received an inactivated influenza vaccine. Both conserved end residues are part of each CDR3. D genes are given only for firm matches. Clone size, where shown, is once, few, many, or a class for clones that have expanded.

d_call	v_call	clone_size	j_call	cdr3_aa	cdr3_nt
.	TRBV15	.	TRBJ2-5	CATSSGRAGTQYF	TGTGCCACCAGCAGCGGACGGGCGGGGACCCAGTACTTC
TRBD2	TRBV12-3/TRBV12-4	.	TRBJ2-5	CASRSSGTLQETQYF	TGTGCCAGCAGGTCCAGCGGGACCCTACAAGAGACCCAGTACTTC
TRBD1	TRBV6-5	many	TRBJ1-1	CASSYPGTGAAAFF	TGTGCCAGCAGTTACCCCGGGACAGGGGCCGCAGCTTTCTTT
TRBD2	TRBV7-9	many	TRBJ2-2	CASTVAGYTGELFF	TGTGCCAGCACCGTAGCGGGGTACACCGGGGAGCTGTTTTTT
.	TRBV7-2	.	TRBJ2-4	CASSAGENIQYF	TGTGCCAGCAGCGCGGGTGAAAACATTCAGTACTTC
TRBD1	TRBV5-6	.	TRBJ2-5	CASSFTGGRGSETQYF	TGTGCCAGCAGCTTTACAGGGGGTAGGGGATCAGAGACCCAGTACTTC
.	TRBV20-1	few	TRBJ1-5	CSARTPGDSNQPQHF	TGCAGTGCTAGAACACCGGGAGACAGCAATCAGCCCCAGCATTTT
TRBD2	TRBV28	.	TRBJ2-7	CASSRTSGGYCEQYF	TGTGCCAGCAGCCGTACTAGCGGGGGATACTGCGAGCAGTACTTC
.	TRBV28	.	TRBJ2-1	CASSLSGPPYNEQFF	TGTGCCAGCAGTTTATCCGGACCACCCTACAATGAGCAGTTCTTC
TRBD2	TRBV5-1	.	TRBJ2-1	CASSLSSGLGNEQFF	TGCGCCAGCAGCCTTTCTAGCGGTCTCGGCAATGAGCAGTTCTTC
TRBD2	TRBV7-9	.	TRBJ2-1	CASSFYREAYNEQFF	TGTGCCAGCAGCTTTTATCGGGAGGCCTACAATGAGCAGTTCTTC
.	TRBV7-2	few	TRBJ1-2	CASSLRTAGEGYTF	TGTGCCAGCAGCTTGCGGACTGCTGGGGAGGGCTACACCTTC
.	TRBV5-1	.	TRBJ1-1	CASSWIRRQGSTEAFF	TGCGCCAGCAGCTGGATCCGTCGGCAGGGTAGCACTGAAGCTTTCTTT
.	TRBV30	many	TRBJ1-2	CAWSVPSRVYGYTF	TGTGCCTGGAGCGTTCCCAGCCGGGTCTATGGCTACACCTTC
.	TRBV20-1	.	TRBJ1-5	CSARDVQGNHQPQHF	TGCAGTGCTAGAGACGTACAGGGTAATCATCAGCCCCAGCATTTT